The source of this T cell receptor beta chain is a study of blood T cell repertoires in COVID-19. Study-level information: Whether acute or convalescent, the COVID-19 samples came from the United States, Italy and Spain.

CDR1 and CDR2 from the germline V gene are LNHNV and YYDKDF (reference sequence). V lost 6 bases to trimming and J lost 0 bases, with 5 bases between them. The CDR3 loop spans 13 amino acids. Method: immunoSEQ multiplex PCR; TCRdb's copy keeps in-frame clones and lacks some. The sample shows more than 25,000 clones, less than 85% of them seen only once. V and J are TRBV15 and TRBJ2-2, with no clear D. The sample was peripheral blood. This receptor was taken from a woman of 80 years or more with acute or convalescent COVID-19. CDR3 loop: CATRSSNTGELFF. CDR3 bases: TGTGCCACCAGGTCTTCGAACACCGGGGAGCTGTTTTTT.